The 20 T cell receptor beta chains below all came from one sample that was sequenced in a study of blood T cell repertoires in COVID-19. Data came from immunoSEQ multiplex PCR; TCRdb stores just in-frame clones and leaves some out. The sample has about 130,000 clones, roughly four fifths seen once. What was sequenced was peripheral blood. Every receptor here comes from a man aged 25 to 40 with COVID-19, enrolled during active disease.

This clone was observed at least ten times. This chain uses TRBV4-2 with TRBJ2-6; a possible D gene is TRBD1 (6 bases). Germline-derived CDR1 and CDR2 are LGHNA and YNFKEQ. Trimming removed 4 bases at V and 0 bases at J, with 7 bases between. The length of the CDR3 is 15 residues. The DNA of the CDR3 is TGTGCCAGCAGCCGGGACAACTCTGGGGCCAACGTCCTGACTTTC. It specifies CASSRDNSGANVLTF.

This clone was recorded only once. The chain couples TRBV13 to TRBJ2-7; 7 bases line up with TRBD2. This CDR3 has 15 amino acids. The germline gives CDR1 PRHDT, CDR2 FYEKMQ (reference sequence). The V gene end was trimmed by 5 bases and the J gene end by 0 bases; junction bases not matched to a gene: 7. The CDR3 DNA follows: TGTGCCAGCAGCGGCCCGGGCGGGAGCTCCTACGAGCAGTACTTC. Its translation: CASSGPGGSSYEQYF.

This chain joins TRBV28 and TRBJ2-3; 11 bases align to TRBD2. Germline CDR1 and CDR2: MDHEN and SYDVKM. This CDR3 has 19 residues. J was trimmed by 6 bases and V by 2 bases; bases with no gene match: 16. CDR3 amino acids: CASSLPLMSSGGSRDTQYF. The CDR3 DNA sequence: TGTGCCAGCAGTTTACCCCTGATGTCTAGCGGGGGGAGCAGGGATACGCAGTATTTT.

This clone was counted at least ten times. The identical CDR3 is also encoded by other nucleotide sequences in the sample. CDR3 protein: CASSYSRGHEQYF. Written as DNA, the CDR3 is TGTGCCAGCAGTTACTCGCGAGGCCACGAGCAGTACTTC. This rearrangement joins TRBV6-5 to TRBJ2-7; D remains ambiguous. The CDR3 has 13 residues. V was pared by 0 bases and J by 5 bases, with 8 bases between. Germline V gene data show CDR1 as MNHEY and CDR2 as SVGAGI.

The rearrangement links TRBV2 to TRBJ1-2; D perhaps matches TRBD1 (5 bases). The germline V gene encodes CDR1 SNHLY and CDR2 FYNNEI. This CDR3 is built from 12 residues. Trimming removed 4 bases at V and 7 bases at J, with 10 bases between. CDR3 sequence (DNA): TGTGCCAGCAGTGGGTCGGGGGGTGGCTACACCTTC. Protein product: CASSGSGGGYTF.

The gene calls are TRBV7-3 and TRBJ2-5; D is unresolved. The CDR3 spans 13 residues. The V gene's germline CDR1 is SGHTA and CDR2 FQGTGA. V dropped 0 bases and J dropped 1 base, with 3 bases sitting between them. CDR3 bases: TGTGCCAGCAGCTTAACCTTCCAAGAGACCCAGTACTTC. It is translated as CASSLTFQETQYF.

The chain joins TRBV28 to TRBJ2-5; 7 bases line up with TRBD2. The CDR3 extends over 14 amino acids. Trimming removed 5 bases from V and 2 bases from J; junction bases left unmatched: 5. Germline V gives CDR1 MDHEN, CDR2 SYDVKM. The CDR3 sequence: CASSHPGGQETQYF. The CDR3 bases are TGTGCCAGCAGTCACCCGGGGGGACAAGAGACCCAGTACTTC.

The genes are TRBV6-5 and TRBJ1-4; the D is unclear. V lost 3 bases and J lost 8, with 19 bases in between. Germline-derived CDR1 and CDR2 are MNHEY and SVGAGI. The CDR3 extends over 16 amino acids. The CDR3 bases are TGTGCCAGCAGTTATACAGTAGTACAAAGAGGGGAAAAACTGTTTTTT. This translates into CASSYTVVQRGEKLFF.

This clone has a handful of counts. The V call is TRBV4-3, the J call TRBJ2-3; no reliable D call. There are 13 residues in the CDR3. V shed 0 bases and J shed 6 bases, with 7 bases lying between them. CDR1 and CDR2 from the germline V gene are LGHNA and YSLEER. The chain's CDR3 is CASSQENWDTQYF. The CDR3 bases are TGCGCCAGCAGCCAAGAGAACTGGGATACGCAGTATTTT.

The CDR3 sequence is CASSLVAEGDTQYF. As DNA, the CDR3 is TGTGCCAGCAGCTTAGTTGCGGAGGGAGATACGCAGTATTTT. The chain has TRBV7-9 and TRBJ2-3, with D perhaps matching TRBD2 (6 bases). The CDR3 consists of 14 residues. Germline-derived CDR1 and CDR2 are SEHNR and FQNEAQ (reference sequence). Trimming left V 1 base short and J 5 bases short, with 10 bases between.

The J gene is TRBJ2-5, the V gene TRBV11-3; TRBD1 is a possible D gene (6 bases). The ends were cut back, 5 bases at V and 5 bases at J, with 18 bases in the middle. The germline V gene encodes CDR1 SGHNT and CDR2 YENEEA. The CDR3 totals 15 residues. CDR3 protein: CASSANQGWGETQYF. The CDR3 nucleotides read TGTGCCAGCAGCGCGAACCAGGGGTGGGGGGAGACCCAGTACTTC.

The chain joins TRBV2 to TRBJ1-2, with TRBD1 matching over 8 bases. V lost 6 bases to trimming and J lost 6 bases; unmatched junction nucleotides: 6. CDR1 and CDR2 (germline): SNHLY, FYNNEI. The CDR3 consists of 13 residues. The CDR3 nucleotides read TGTGCCAGCAGGGGGACAGGCAGGGATGGCTACACCTTC. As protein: CASRGTGRDGYTF.

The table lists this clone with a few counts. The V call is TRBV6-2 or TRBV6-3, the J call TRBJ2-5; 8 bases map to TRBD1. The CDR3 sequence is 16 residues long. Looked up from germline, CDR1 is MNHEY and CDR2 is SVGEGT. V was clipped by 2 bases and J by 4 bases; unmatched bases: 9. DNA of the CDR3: TGTGCCAGCAGTTACATGTCCGGGACAGGCGGAGAGACCCAGTACTTC. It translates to CASSYMSGTGGETQYF.

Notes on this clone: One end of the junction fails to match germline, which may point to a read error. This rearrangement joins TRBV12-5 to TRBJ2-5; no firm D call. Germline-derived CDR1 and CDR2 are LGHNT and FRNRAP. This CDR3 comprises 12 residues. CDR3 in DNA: TGTGCTAGTAGTTTTCTCCAAGAGACCCAGTACTTC. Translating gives CASSFLQETQYF.

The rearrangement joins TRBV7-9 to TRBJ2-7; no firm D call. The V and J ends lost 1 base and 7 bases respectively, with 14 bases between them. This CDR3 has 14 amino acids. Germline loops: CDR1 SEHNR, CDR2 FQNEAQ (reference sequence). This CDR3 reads CASSLGRLTQEQYF. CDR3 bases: TGTGCCAGCAGCTTAGGCAGGCTTACTCAAGAGCAGTACTTC.

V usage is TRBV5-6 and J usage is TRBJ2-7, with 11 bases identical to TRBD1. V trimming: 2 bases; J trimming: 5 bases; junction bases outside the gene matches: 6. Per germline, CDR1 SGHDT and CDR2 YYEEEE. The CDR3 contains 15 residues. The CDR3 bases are TGTGCCAGCAGCTTCCTGGACAGGGGGCCTCACGAGCAGTACTTC. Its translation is CASSFLDRGPHEQYF.

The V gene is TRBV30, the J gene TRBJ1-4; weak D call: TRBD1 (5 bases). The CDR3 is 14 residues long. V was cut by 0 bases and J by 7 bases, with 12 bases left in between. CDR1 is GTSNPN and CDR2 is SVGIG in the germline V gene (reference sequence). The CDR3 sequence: CAWSVGGLSEKLFF. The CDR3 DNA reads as TGTGCCTGGAGTGTCGGGGGGTTGAGTGAAAAACTGTTTTTT.

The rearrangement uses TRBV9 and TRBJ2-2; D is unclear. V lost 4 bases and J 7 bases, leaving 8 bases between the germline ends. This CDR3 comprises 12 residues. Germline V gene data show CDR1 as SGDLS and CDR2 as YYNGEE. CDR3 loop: CASSLPIGELFF. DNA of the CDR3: TGTGCCAGCAGCCTCCCTATCGGGGAGCTGTTTTTT.

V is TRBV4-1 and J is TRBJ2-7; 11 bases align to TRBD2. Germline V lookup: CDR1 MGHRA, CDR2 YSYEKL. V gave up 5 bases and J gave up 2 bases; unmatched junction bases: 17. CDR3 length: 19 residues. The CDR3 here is CASSLNRGAGLAATYEQYF. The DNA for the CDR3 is TGCGCCAGCAGCTTAAATCGGGGTGCGGGACTAGCGGCCACCTACGAGCAGTACTTC.

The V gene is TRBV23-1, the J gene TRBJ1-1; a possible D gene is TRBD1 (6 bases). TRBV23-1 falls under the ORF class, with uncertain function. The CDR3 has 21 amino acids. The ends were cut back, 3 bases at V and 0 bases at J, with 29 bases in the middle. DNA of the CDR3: TGCGCCAGCAGTCATCCACAGGTTCTAGGGGGAAGCTGCGTCGTGAACACTGAAGCTTTCTTT. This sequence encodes CASSHPQVLGGSCVVNTEAFF.